What follows is one T cell receptor (beta chain) and its context. Its target is not known. CDR1 SGHRS and CDR2 YFSETQ come from the germline V gene. With 2 bases removed from V and 2 bases from J, the gap between germline ends came to 9 bases. This CDR3 contains 14 residues. The source of the sample is a study of T cell responses to AZD1222 COVID-19 vaccine. Study-wide findings and caveats: Most donors were white British, females outnumbered males, and clonal diversity was possibly underestimated. Spike was spanned by vaccine-associated CD4 TCRs, which were dominant at 160-218 and 743-854.

The assay was immunoSEQ multiplex PCR, and TCRdb's table has in-frame clones only and misses some. The sample yields some 170,000 clones, roughly 90% seen once. The clonotype was recovered from an adult who received the AZD1222 COVID-19 vaccine. The sample in question was peripheral blood, obtained 28 days after the second AZD1222 dose. The chain uses TRBV5-1 and TRBJ2-3; D is undetermined. CDR3 region: CASSFIKSTDTQYF. CDR3 sequence (DNA): TGCGCCAGCAGCTTTATAAAGTCCACAGATACGCAGTATTTT.